This T cell receptor (beta chain) was obtained from a study of T cell responses to AZD1222 COVID-19 vaccine. Study-level points and caveats: Spike-specific TCR depth and breadth grew after two AZD1222 doses. In a largely white British group with more females than males, clonal diversity was possibly underestimated. Reportedly, nearly half the spike-specific TCRs target unmutated variant regions.

Generated by immunoSEQ multiplex PCR, the TCRdb table keeps only in-frame clones and is missing some. The data hold 150,000 to 200,000 clones, with 87% observed a single time. This CDR3 comprises 13 residues. From germline, CDR1 is SGHTA and CDR2 FQGTGA. Trimming took 5 bases from V and 4 from J; bases not matched to a gene: 1. Comments on this clone: What it binds is unknown.

Source: peripheral blood, taken on day 0 of MenACWY control vaccination. The chain links TRBV7-3 to TRBJ1-4, with 7 bases fitting TRBD1. The receptor was isolated from an adult in good health. As DNA, the CDR3 is TGTGCCAGCAGCAGGGGGCTTAATGAAAAACTGTTTTTT. This sequence encodes CASSRGLNEKLFF.